The 24 T cell receptor beta chains in this list originate from one sample, sequenced in a study of liver allograft versus peripheral blood T cells. Study summary: Recipients' peripheral blood supplied the T cell receptor repertoires against which those in transplanted livers were compared.

TCRdb re-called the reads through MiXCR, storing one row per CDR3 protein. The sample includes around 6,600 distinct CDR3 sequences, over 15% of them seen just once. The receptors come from a human patient who had a liver transplant. Some of these T cells may belong to the graft donor.

By sample fraction, this clonotype is medium-sized. The CDR3 loop is CSVERASGGYTF. The CDR3 DNA is TGCAGCGTTGAGAGGGCCTCAGGTGGCTACACCTTC. The chain is built from TRBV29-1 and TRBJ1-2; D gene unclear. Germline assignment: CDR1 SQVTM and CDR2 ANQGSEA. The CDR3 length is 12 residues. V was trimmed by 3 bases and J by 7 bases, leaving 12 bases between them.

In its sample, this clonotype is medium-sized. This chain joins TRBV19 and TRBJ1-1, with D possibly matching TRBD1 (5 bases). Trimming took off 2 bases at V and 0 bases at J, with 10 bases between the two ends. CDR1 LNHDA and CDR2 SQIVND come from the germline V gene (reference sequence). The CDR3 is 15 residues long. The CDR3 region is CASSIKGLLNTEAFF. The CDR3 DNA is TGTGCCAGTAGTATAAAGGGGCTTTTGAACACTGAAGCTTTCTTT.

This clonotype is labeled as medium-sized. V gene TRBV6-6 combines with J gene TRBJ1-6, with D perhaps TRBD1 (5 bases). The CDR3 has 15 residues. V was clipped by 2 bases and J by 5 bases, with 10 bases between them. From germline, CDR1 is MNHNY and CDR2 SVGAGI (reference sequence). The CDR3 loop is CASSYGHTDNSPLHF. In nucleotides, the CDR3 is TGTGCCAGCAGTTACGGACACACAGATAATTCACCCCTCCACTTT.

This clonotype was found a few times. The CDR3 DNA reads as TGTGCCAGCAGTTTTGCTCGGATGAACACTGAAGCTTTCTTT. Its protein product is CASSFARMNTEAFF. This chain connects TRBV12-3 or TRBV12-4 to TRBJ1-1; D call uncertain. CDR3 size: 14 residues. The V end lost 3 bases, the J end lost 0 bases, and 8 bases lay between the germline ends.

By share, this clonotype counts as medium-sized (0.01 to 0.1%). The chain joins TRBV28 to TRBJ1-2; tentative D call: TRBD1 (6 bases). Germline V gene data show CDR1 as MDHEN and CDR2 as SYDVKM. The CDR3 loop spans 15 amino acids. Trimming removed 6 bases from V and 2 bases from J, with 16 bases in between. In DNA form, the CDR3 reads TGTGCCAGCAGCCGAACGACAGGTTTCAACTATGGCTACACCTTC. Translating gives CASSRTTGFNYGYTF.

The CDR3 nucleotides are TGTGCCAGCAGCCAAGACCCCGGGACTAGATTGGTCGAGCAGTTCTTC. As protein: CASSQDPGTRLVEQFF. The gene calls are TRBV3-1 and TRBJ2-1, with 8 bases fitting TRBD2. Germline lookup yields CDR1 LGHDT and CDR2 YNNKEL (reference sequence). CDR3 length: 16 amino acids. The trim removed 0 bases at V and 10 bases at J, leaving 11 bases unmatched.

This clonotype showed up just a few times. The chain couples TRBV6-1 to TRBJ1-5, with 7 positions matching TRBD1. The CDR3 length is 15 residues. Trimming at V came to 6 bases and at J to 4 bases, leaving 9 bases not matched to a gene. Germline CDR1 MNHNS, CDR2 SASEGT. The CDR3, as DNA: TGTGCCAGCAGGTCGACAGGGCTAGAGAATCAGCCCCAGCATTTT. This sequence encodes CASRSTGLENQPQHF.

This clonotype is classed as medium-sized. V is TRBV18 and J is TRBJ2-7; weak D call: TRBD2 (6 bases). CDR1 and CDR2 from the germline V gene are KGHSH and LQKENI. The CDR3 contains 14 residues. Trimming removed 2 bases at V and 3 bases at J, with 11 bases between. CDR3 sequence reads: CASSPKGLIYEQYF. The CDR3 DNA is TGTGCCAGCTCACCAAAGGGACTCATCTACGAGCAGTACTTC.

This clonotype appeared a few times. The chain joins TRBV6-2 or TRBV6-3 to TRBJ1-1; tentatively, D is TRBD1 (6 bases). Germline lookup yields CDR1 MNHEY and CDR2 SVGEGT. The CDR3 extends over 15 amino acids. V lost 2 bases, J lost 1 base, and 11 bases lay in between. The CDR3 protein is CASSYNRDSNTEAFF. As DNA, the CDR3 is TGTGCCAGCAGTTACAACAGGGATTCGAACACTGAAGCTTTCTTT.

V usage is TRBV20-1 and J usage is TRBJ1-2; TRBD1 aligns across 9 bases. The CDR3 loop spans 11 amino acids. V shed 6 bases, J shed 8 bases, and the junction held 4 bases outside the gene matches. Per the germline V gene, CDR1 is DFQATT and CDR2 is SNEGSKA (reference sequence). CDR3 DNA sequence: TGCAGTGCACCGGACAGGGGCGGCTACACCTTC. Protein product: CSAPDRGGYTF.

By its share, this clonotype is medium-sized. The J gene is TRBJ2-7, the V gene TRBV27; 10 bases align to TRBD1. Germline lookup yields CDR1 MNHEY and CDR2 SMNVEV (reference sequence). The CDR3 consists of 15 residues. J lost 5 bases, V lost 6 bases, and 10 bases had no gene match. The CDR3: CASRGMDRGWHEQYF. The CDR3 nucleotides read TGTGCCAGCAGAGGGATGGACAGGGGGTGGCACGAGCAGTACTTC.

In regard to this clonotype: The junction departs from germline at one end; a sequencing error may be responsible. The CDR3 DNA reads TGTGCCAGCAGCCCGGACAGGCCCTATGTCTACACCTTC. Its protein product is CASSPDRPYVYTF. The chain couples TRBV7-9 to TRBJ1-2, with 7 bases that match TRBD1. The CDR3 covers 13 residues. Germline-derived CDR1 and CDR2 are SEHNR and FQNEAQ (reference sequence). Using reference TRBV7-9 and TRBJ1-2 for the parts outside the CDR3, the full variable domain is DTGVSQNPRHKITKRGQNVTFRCDPISEHNRLYWYRQTLGQGPEFLTYFQNEAQLEKSRLLSDRFSAERPKGSFSTLEIQRTEQGDSAMYLCASSPDRPYVYTFGSGTRLTVV.

Judged by abundance, this clonotype is medium-sized. The V and J genes are TRBV6-5 and TRBJ1-3; D might be TRBD1 (6 bases). The germline CDR1 and CDR2 sequences are MNHEY and SVGAGI. Trimming stripped 5 bases from V and 0 bases from J, with 11 bases between. The CDR3 extends over 15 amino acids. This CDR3 is CASSQGIFSGNTIYF. CDR3 nucleotides: TGTGCCAGCAGTCAGGGGATTTTCTCTGGAAACACCATATATTTT.

This clonotype is medium-sized by share. The chain employs TRBV19 and TRBJ2-2; D may be TRBD1 (5 bases). CDR1 is LNHDA and CDR2 is SQIVND in the germline V gene (reference sequence). The CDR3 consists of 14 residues. Trimming pared 5 bases from V and 6 bases from J, leaving 13 bases between. CDR3: CASSPTGTAGELFF. DNA of the CDR3: TGTGCCAGTAGTCCCACAGGTACCGCCGGGGAGCTGTTTTTT.

The rearrangement links TRBV3-1 to TRBJ1-2; no clear D. This CDR3 contains 12 residues. CDR1 is LGHDT and CDR2 is YNNKEL in the germline V gene (reference sequence). V was trimmed by 1 base and J by 7 bases, leaving 7 bases between them. This CDR3 reads CASSQGRRGYTF. CDR3 coding DNA: TGTGCCAGCAGCCAAGGACGTCGTGGCTACACCTTC.

The CDR3: CSALTGGARQPQHF. The CDR3 nucleotides are TGCAGTGCCCTGACAGGGGGCGCCAGACAGCCCCAGCATTTT. The genes are TRBV20-1 and TRBJ1-5; 10 bases fit TRBD1. CDR1 is DFQATT, CDR2 SNEGSKA, per germline (reference sequence). V was clipped by 6 bases and J by 7 bases; unmatched bases: 9. The CDR3 length is 14 residues.

V is TRBV20-1 and J is TRBJ1-4; 7 bases line up with TRBD1. The CDR3 runs 13 residues. V lost 8 bases, J lost 7 bases, and 10 bases stayed unmatched. Germline CDR1 DFQATT, CDR2 SNEGSKA (reference sequence). CDR3 sequence reads: CSIRQGLREKLFF. The CDR3 nucleotides are TGCAGTATCCGACAGGGCTTGCGTGAAAAACTGTTTTTT.

By sample fraction, this clonotype is medium-sized. This chain uses TRBV10-3 with TRBJ1-2, with 12 bases matching TRBD1. Germline values: CDR1 ENHRY, CDR2 SYGVKD. Losses at the gene ends were 7 bases for V and 7 bases for J; bases not matched to a gene: 7. CDR3 length equals 14 residues. The CDR3 loop is CAINPGQGAAGYTF. CDR3 nucleotides: TGTGCCATCAATCCGGGACAGGGGGCTGCTGGCTACACCTTC.

By sample share, this clonotype is medium-sized. The V gene is TRBV29-1, the J gene TRBJ1-1; D gene uncertain. The CDR3 spans 13 residues. V lost 6 bases and J lost 1, with 12 bases in between. Germline CDR1 reads SQVTM; CDR2 reads ANQGSEA. CDR3 region: CSVGGRQNTEAFF. Here the CDR3 DNA reads TGCAGCGTGGGAGGACGGCAGAACACTGAAGCTTTCTTT.

Remarks on this clonotype: This clone may be a read error of a much larger clone one base away. The gene calls are TRBV24-1 and TRBJ1-2; 7 nucleotides align to TRBD1. Germline V gene lookup returns CDR1 KGHDR and CDR2 SFDVKD. There are 13 residues in the CDR3. Written as DNA, the CDR3 is TGTGCCACCAGAGATTCTTACAGGGGTGGCTACACCTTC. Amino acid sequence: CATRDSYRGGYTF.

This clonotype was seen a handful of times. The chain is built from TRBV5-4 and TRBJ2-1, with D unresolved. This CDR3 has 13 residues. Trimming removed 3 bases from V and 4 bases from J, with 8 bases in between. Germline V gene sequence: CDR1 SGHNT, CDR2 YYREEE (reference sequence). CDR3: CASSSGGYNEQFF. In DNA form, the CDR3 reads TGTGCCAGCAGCTCCGGTGGATACAATGAGCAGTTCTTC.

This clonotype appeared many times. The chain uses TRBV6-5 and TRBJ1-2; TRBD1 matches at 8 bases. Per the germline V gene, CDR1 is MNHEY and CDR2 is SVGAGI. The CDR3 consists of 15 residues. With V trimmed by 7 bases and J by 1 base, 8 bases remained unmatched. This CDR3 is CASTGGTGRNYGYTF. As DNA, the CDR3 is TGTGCCAGCACTGGGGGGACAGGACGTAACTATGGCTACACCTTC.

The chain is built from TRBV12-3 or TRBV12-4 and TRBJ1-3; D possibly corresponds to TRBD1 (5 bases). Trimming removed 5 bases from V and 4 bases from J, with 12 bases in between. This CDR3 has 14 residues. CDR3 region: CASSAGRRGNTIYF. In nucleotides, the CDR3 is TGTGCCAGCAGTGCAGGGCGGCGGGGAAACACCATATATTTT.

By share, this clonotype ranks as medium-sized (0.01 to 0.1%). This chain uses TRBV29-1 with TRBJ1-2, with D uncertain. Germline CDR1 is SQVTM and CDR2 is ANQGSEA. This CDR3 spans 13 amino acids. V lost 7 bases, J lost 5 bases, and 17 bases lay in between. This CDR3 reads CSAYIGPGYGYTF. The CDR3 DNA reads TGCAGCGCCTACATTGGGCCGGGGTATGGCTACACCTTC. The variable domain in full, completed from reference TRBV29-1 and TRBJ1-2, reads SAVISQKPSRDICQRGTSLTIQCQVDSQVTMMFWYRQQPGQSLTLIATANQGSEATYESGFVIDKFPISRPNLTFSTLTVSNMSPEDSSIYLCSAYIGPGYGYTFGSGTRLTVV.